This T cell receptor beta chain derives from a study of shared clonotypes between healthy human individuals. Study summary: Per-donor plates numbered three CD4 naive, three CD4 memory, two CD8 naive and one CD8 memory.

When replicate PCRs were run on sorted subsets, they used 200 to 250 ng DNA, about 31,000 T cell genomes. Libraries were prepared by immunoSEQ multiplex PCR; TCRdb keeps only in-frame clonotypes and omits some of them. Seen here are some 2 million clones, 85% to 95% observed once, and the top ten hold about 0.13%. Healthy and HIV-negative, the adult donors had no recent acute infections or vaccinations. CDR1 LNHDA and CDR2 SQIVND come from the germline V gene (reference sequence). The CDR3 is 15 amino acids. The junction had 7 bases not matched to a gene; V was cut back by 6 bases and J by 1 base. Study-wide results and limits: What naive subsets generally showed was a larger estimated richness than memory subsets showed.

Remarks on this clone: What it recognizes is unknown.

The receptor was isolated from a man aged 18-30 years in good health. The sample was naive CD4+ T cells sorted from blood. This sample's subset: CD45RA+ positively selected. The V and J genes are TRBV19 and TRBJ2-7; 9 bases are a match to TRBD1. For the CDR3, the DNA is TGTGCCAGTAGAAACCCGGGACAGGGTTCCTACGAGCAGTACTTC. This sequence encodes CASRNPGQGSYEQYF.